These 3 T cell receptor beta chains were all obtained from the same sample, sequenced in a study of technical replicates of blood from several donors. Clones were sequenced by immunoSEQ multiplex PCR, and TCRdb holds only the in-frame ones, with some missing. Seen here are approximately 74,000 clones, 75% to 90% observed once, and the top ten hold 4% to 5%. Specimen: PBMCs. These TCRs come from a human donor in good health. Some clones in this sample may be carry-over from other donors' samples.

The J gene is TRBJ2-3, the V gene TRBV6-5, with D unclear. V was trimmed by 0 bases and J by 8 bases, leaving 18 bases between them. The CDR3 has 16 amino acids. CDR1 is MNHEY and CDR2 is SVGAGI in the germline V gene. CDR3 sequence: CASSYSGETFGGTQYF. CDR3 nucleotide sequence: TGTGCCAGCAGTTACTCCGGCGAGACATTTGGTGGTACGCAGTATTTT.

The V call is TRBV5-4, the J call TRBJ2-3, with TRBD1 identical over 9 bases. The CDR3 is made up of 16 amino acids. CDR1 and CDR2 from the germline V gene are SGHNT and YYREEE (reference sequence). Trimming cost V 3 bases and J 0 bases; bases outside gene matches: 5. CDR3 nucleotides: TGTGCCAGCAGCTCGACCGGGACAGGGAGCACAGATACGCAGTATTTT. Translation: CASSSTGTGSTDTQYF.

The chain carries TRBV2 and TRBJ1-2, with unresolved D. This CDR3 has 13 amino acids. The ends were cut back, 5 bases at V and 2 bases at J, with 9 bases in the middle. Germline V lookup: CDR1 SNHLY, CDR2 FYNNEI. The CDR3 reads CASSPGVNYGYTF. The CDR3 DNA reads TGTGCCAGCAGTCCGGGAGTCAACTATGGCTACACCTTC.